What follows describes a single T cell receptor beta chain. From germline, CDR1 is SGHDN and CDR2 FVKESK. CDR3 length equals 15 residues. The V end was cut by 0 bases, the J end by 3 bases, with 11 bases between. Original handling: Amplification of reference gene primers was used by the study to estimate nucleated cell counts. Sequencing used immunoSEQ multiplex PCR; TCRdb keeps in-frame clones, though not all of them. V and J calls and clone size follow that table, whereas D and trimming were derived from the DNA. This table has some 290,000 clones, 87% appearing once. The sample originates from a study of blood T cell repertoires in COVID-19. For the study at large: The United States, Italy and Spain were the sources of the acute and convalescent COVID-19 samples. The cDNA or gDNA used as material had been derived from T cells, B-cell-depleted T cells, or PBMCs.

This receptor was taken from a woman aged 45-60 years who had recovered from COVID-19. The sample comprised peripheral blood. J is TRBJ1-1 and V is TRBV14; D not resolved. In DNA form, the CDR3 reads TGTGCCAGCAGCCAAGATTTTACAGTCGACACTGAAGCTTTCTTT. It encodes CASSQDFTVDTEAFF.